This T cell receptor beta chain was retrieved from a study of T cell repertoires in cytomegalovirus infection. TCRdb recomputed calls from the reads with MiXCR, one row per CDR3 protein. The sample has 680,000 or so distinct CDR3 sequences, 35% to 45% seen once. The CDR3 has 15 residues. Germline trimming cut 3 bases from V and 9 bases from J; bases unmatched to any gene: 10. CDR1 LNHDA and CDR2 SQIVND come from the germline V gene (reference sequence). Specimen: PBMCs. The origin of this receptor is a human donor in good health (CMV status not recorded). Some clones in this sample may be carry-over from other donors' samples. J is TRBJ1-5 and V is TRBV19; 8 bases fit TRBD1. CDR3 bases: TGTGCCAGTAGTATCCCTGGACAGGGCTCGGGGCCCCAGCATTTT. This translates into CASSIPGQGSGPQHF.